This passage covers 8 T cell receptor beta chains from one sample sequenced in a study of shared clonotypes between healthy human individuals. The naive CD8 fraction comprised CD45RO-negative cells positively selected for CCR7 and excluded terminally differentiated effector memory CD45RA+ cells. Profiling relied on immunoSEQ multiplex PCR, and the TCRdb table lists in-frame clones only, not all of them. The sample consists of roughly 590,000 clones, around 95% of them appearing once. Sample: naive CD8+ T cells sorted from blood. The source of these receptors is a woman aged 30 to 39 in good health.

The chain is built from TRBV5-6 and TRBJ2-7, with D perhaps matching TRBD1 or TRBD2 (7 bases each). CDR1 and CDR2 (germline): SGHDT, YYEEEE. The CDR3 runs to 17 residues. The V end was cut by 3 bases, the J end by 1 base, with 20 bases between. The CDR3 protein is CASSSTWEGASSYEQYF. The CDR3 DNA is TGTGCCAGCAGCTCCACCTGGGAGGGGGCAAGTTCCTACGAGCAGTACTTC.

The table lists this clone with a count of one. The chain links TRBV2 to TRBJ2-3, with D perhaps TRBD1 (6 bases). This CDR3 is built from 12 residues. The germline CDR1 and CDR2 sequences are SNHLY and FYNNEI. V was cut by 1 base and J by 9 bases, with 8 bases left in between. The CDR3: CASSEVGATQYF. In nucleotides, the CDR3 is TGTGCCAGCAGTGAAGTGGGGGCAACGCAGTATTTT.

This clone is a singleton in its sample. CDR3 DNA sequence: TGTGCCAGCAGCCACAATATTATCAGCGGGACCTCCTACGAGCAGTACTTC. Its translation is CASSHNIISGTSYEQYF. V usage is TRBV7-9 and J usage is TRBJ2-7, with 7 bases that match TRBD2. The germline V gene encodes CDR1 SEHNR and CDR2 FQNEAQ (reference sequence). The trim removed 5 bases at V and 0 bases at J, leaving 13 bases unmatched. The CDR3 has 17 residues.

CDR3 sequence: CASSPRGGLPNTGELFF. The CDR3 coding sequence is TGTGCCAGCAGCCCCCGGGGGGGACTGCCCAACACCGGGGAGCTGTTTTTT. The rearrangement uses TRBV9 and TRBJ2-2, with 8 bases that match TRBD2. Trimming at V came to 4 bases and at J to 2 bases, leaving 10 bases not matched to a gene. CDR1 SGDLS and CDR2 YYNGEE come from the germline V gene. There are 17 residues in the CDR3. The whole variable domain, remainder taken from reference TRBV9 and TRBJ2-2, is DSGVTQTPKHLITATGQRVTLRCSPRSGDLSVYWYQQSLDQGLQFLIQYYNGEERAKGNILERFSAQQFPDLHSELNLSSLELGDSALYFCASSPRGGLPNTGELFFGEGSRLTVL.

In this sample, this clone turned up once. The chain carries TRBV18 and TRBJ2-1; D possibly corresponds to TRBD1 (5 bases). The V gene's germline CDR1 is KGHSH and CDR2 LQKENI. The CDR3 has 13 residues. The V end was cut by 10 bases, the J end by 6 bases, with 16 bases between. CDR3 bases: TGTGCCACTCCAGGGCTGAATATCAATGAGCAGTTCTTC. It is translated as CATPGLNINEQFF.

This clone showed up just once. V usage is TRBV19 and J usage is TRBJ1-1; D not certain. The germline V gene has CDR1 LNHDA and CDR2 SQIVND (reference sequence). CDR3 length: 16 residues. V was shortened by 1 base and J by 5 bases, with 17 bases between the two germline ends. The DNA for the CDR3 is TGTGCCAGTAGTATAGGTTTAAGGAGGGCGGAAACTGAAGCTTTCTTT. Residues: CASSIGLRRAETEAFF.

CDR3 in amino acids: CASSLVPSNTEAFF. The CDR3 DNA is TGTGCCAGCAGCTTAGTACCGTCGAACACTGAAGCTTTCTTT. The chain joins TRBV13 to TRBJ1-1; D gene unclear. Trimming cost V 1 base and J 1 base, with 7 bases left between them. Germline V gene sequence: CDR1 PRHDT, CDR2 FYEKMQ (reference sequence). This CDR3 is built from 14 residues.

This chain joins TRBV29-1 and TRBJ2-7; D perhaps matches TRBD1 (5 bases). Per the germline V gene, CDR1 is SQVTM and CDR2 is ANQGSEA. V lost 4 bases and J 2 bases, leaving 9 bases between the germline ends. This CDR3 is built from 12 residues. CDR3 region: CSVVGQAYEQYF. In DNA form, the CDR3 reads TGCAGCGTTGTAGGACAAGCCTACGAGCAGTACTTC.